The 19 T cell receptor beta chains listed next were all sequenced from one sample in a study of CD8+ T cells in alopecia areata. As the sequencing template, cDNA was produced by extracting RNA and reverse transcribing it. Method: immunoSEQ multiplex PCR; TCRdb's copy keeps in-frame clones and lacks some. The sample lists around 290,000 clones, roughly 50% occurring once. The treatment denotes: oral pan-JAK inhibitor, 5-10 mg twice daily. This material consisted of CD4+ T cells sorted from blood, taken at week 24, from a patient treated with tofacitinib. The receptors were gathered from a human donor with alopecia areata.

This clone has more than one count but fewer than ten. This rearrangement joins TRBV2 to TRBJ2-5, with 11 bases fitting TRBD2. Germline CDR1 SNHLY, CDR2 FYNNEI. J was trimmed by 7 bases and V by 6 bases; bases with no gene match: 7. The CDR3 consists of 14 residues. This CDR3 reads CASRILLAGGTQYF. The CDR3 DNA follows: TGTGCCAGCAGGATTCTCCTAGCGGGGGGGACCCAGTACTTC.

In this sample, this clone turned up a few times. The gene calls are TRBV11-1 and TRBJ2-2; D unresolved. The CDR3 runs 15 residues. The ends were cut back, 2 bases at V and 3 bases at J, with 10 bases in the middle. CDR1 is SGHAT, CDR2 FQDESV, per germline (reference sequence). This CDR3 reads CASSLSARDTGELFF. In nucleotides, the CDR3 is TGTGCCAGCAGCTTATCGGCCCGGGACACCGGGGAGCTGTTTTTT.

The chain recombines TRBV7-2 with TRBJ2-1; 7 nucleotides agree with TRBD1. Unmatched junction bases numbered 8, after V lost 5 bases and J lost 4 bases. The length of the CDR3 is 15 residues. CDR1 and CDR2 from the germline V gene are SGHTA and FQGNSA. The CDR3 spells CASSRSGTAYNEQFF. The CDR3 DNA sequence: TGTGCCAGCAGCCGTTCCGGGACAGCTTACAATGAGCAGTTCTTC.

The chain combines TRBV28 with TRBJ1-2; TRBD1 might be the D (5 bases). V lost 4 bases, J lost 8 bases, and 14 bases lay in between. The CDR3 length is 13 residues. Germline loops: CDR1 MDHEN, CDR2 SYDVKM. CDR3 nucleotides: TGTGCCAGCAGTTCTTCCCAGGGTCAGGGCTACACCTTC. Its protein is CASSSSQGQGYTF.

This clone was seen more than once but under ten times. The rearrangement links TRBV4-3 to TRBJ1-6, with a weak D call TRBD1 (5 bases). This CDR3 has 18 residues. CDR1 and CDR2 (germline): LGHNA, YSLEER. Trimming took off 0 bases at V and 2 bases at J, with 14 bases between the two ends. In DNA, the CDR3 is TGCGCCAGCAGCCAAGATATCGCAGGGAGCGCCTATAATTCACCCCTCCACTTT. As protein: CASSQDIAGSAYNSPLHF.

This clone was detected only a few times. The rearrangement uses TRBV5-6 and TRBJ1-1; D uncertain. Germline V CDR1 and CDR2: SGHDT, YYEEEE. The CDR3 extends over 13 amino acids. V was trimmed by 0 bases and J by 4 bases, leaving 7 bases between them. DNA for the CDR3: TGTGCCAGCAGCTTGGACAGTACCACTGAAGCTTTCTTT. It translates to CASSLDSTTEAFF.

The chain recombines TRBV20-1 with TRBJ2-5, with TRBD1 matching 8 bases. The V segment lost 6 bases and the J segment 6 bases; nucleotides outside the gene matches: 3. The CDR3 totals 11 residues. The germline V gene has CDR1 DFQATT and CDR2 SNEGSKA (reference sequence). CDR3 DNA: TGCAGTGCCCGACAGGGGAAGACCCAGTACTTC. Its protein is CSARQGKTQYF.

The gene calls are TRBV13 and TRBJ2-2; a possible D gene is TRBD1 (6 bases). Germline V lookup: CDR1 PRHDT, CDR2 FYEKMQ (reference sequence). The CDR3 length is 12 residues. V was cut by 5 bases and J by 7 bases, with 8 bases left in between. In nucleotides, the CDR3 is TGTGCCAGCAGCCCGACAGGCGGGGAGCTGTTTTTT. It codes for CASSPTGGELFF.

The genes are TRBV7-9 and TRBJ2-7, with D tentatively TRBD2 (5 bases). Trimming cost V 6 bases and J 2 bases, with 20 bases left between them. CDR3 size: 16 residues. Germline V gene lookup returns CDR1 SEHNR and CDR2 FQNEAQ (reference sequence). CDR3 sequence reads: CASSWTASMNTYEQYF. CDR3 sequence (DNA): TGTGCCAGCAGTTGGACTGCCTCAATGAATACCTACGAGCAGTACTTC.

Regarding this clone: Other DNA sequences in this specimen translate into the identical CDR3. The chain couples TRBV5-4 to TRBJ2-3, with D maybe TRBD1 (6 bases). Germline V CDR1 and CDR2: SGHNT, YYREEE (reference sequence). V was pared by 0 bases and J by 1 base, with 6 bases between. The length of the CDR3 is 14 residues. In DNA, the CDR3 is TGTGCCAGCAGCTTGGCAGGGGGCACAGATACGCAGTATTTT. This translates into CASSLAGGTDTQYF. Full variable domain (remainder filled in from reference TRBV5-4 and TRBJ2-3): ETGVTQSPTHLIKTRGQQVTLRCSSQSGHNTVSWYQQALGQGPQFIFQYYREEENGRGNFPPRFSGLQFPNYSSELNVNALELDDSALYLCASSLAGGTDTQYFGPGTRLTVL.

V and J are TRBV29-1 and TRBJ1-1; a weak D match, TRBD1 (5 bases). Trimming left V 4 bases short and J 3 bases short, with 12 bases between. The CDR3 has 13 amino acids. Germline V gene lookup returns CDR1 SQVTM and CDR2 ANQGSEA. The DNA of the CDR3 is TGCAGCGTTGGGGGGTTGAGGGACACTGAAGCTTTCTTT. Translation gives CSVGGLRDTEAFF.

The sample holds one count of this clone. The chain carries TRBV30 and TRBJ2-1; TRBD2 agrees at 10 bases. The germline gives CDR1 GTSNPN, CDR2 SVGIG (reference sequence). The CDR3 totals 17 residues. The V segment lost 0 bases and the J segment 7 bases; nucleotides outside the gene matches: 12. CDR3 protein: CAWSVGWSGGASNEQFF. For the CDR3, the DNA is TGTGCCTGGAGTGTAGGGTGGAGCGGGGGGGCCTCAAATGAGCAGTTCTTC.

The CDR3: CASSQGFTDTQYF. DNA for the CDR3: TGCGCCAGCAGCCAAGGCTTCACAGATACGCAGTATTTT. The chain couples TRBV4-1 to TRBJ2-3; D remains ambiguous. Germline lookup yields CDR1 MGHRA and CDR2 YSYEKL. V dropped 1 base and J dropped 2 bases, with 4 bases sitting between them. The CDR3 is 13 amino acids.

This chain connects TRBV23-1 to TRBJ1-1; D may be TRBD1 (6 bases). TRBV23-1 is annotated as an ORF whose role is uncertain. The CDR3 runs to 15 residues. Trimming left V 4 bases short and J 4 bases short, with 16 bases between. The CDR3 sequence is CASSLWGQRGTEAFF. DNA of the CDR3: TGCGCCAGCAGTCTTTGGGGACAACGGGGCACTGAAGCTTTCTTT.

This clone has only a few counts. This rearrangement joins TRBV28 to TRBJ1-5, with a weak D call TRBD1 (6 bases). CDR1 and CDR2 (germline): MDHEN, SYDVKM. With 5 bases removed from V and 3 bases from J, the gap between germline ends came to 14 bases. This CDR3 region has 15 residues. The chain's CDR3 is CASSPMDRYNQPQHF. CDR3 bases: TGTGCCAGCAGTCCGATGGACAGATACAATCAGCCCCAGCATTTT.

V is TRBV30 and J is TRBJ1-1, with 9 bases aligning to TRBD1. Germline loops: CDR1 GTSNPN, CDR2 SVGIG (reference sequence). This CDR3 comprises 13 residues. Trimming removed 3 bases from V and 4 bases from J; junction bases left unmatched: 3. The CDR3 sequence: CAWRGQGPTEAFF. In nucleotides, the CDR3 is TGTGCCTGGAGGGGACAGGGACCCACTGAAGCTTTCTTT.

The V call is TRBV19, the J call TRBJ1-6; 10 bases align to TRBD1. This CDR3 is built from 13 residues. V shed 8 bases and J 10 bases; nucleotides not matched to a gene: 5. Germline lookup yields CDR1 LNHDA and CDR2 SQIVND (reference sequence). The CDR3 DNA reads TGTGCCAGTTCGACAGGGGGCAAGTCACCCCTCCACTTT. Translated, it gives CASSTGGKSPLHF.

The chain is built from TRBV5-4 and TRBJ2-5; possibly TRBD1 or TRBD2 for D (6 bases each). The CDR3 loop spans 15 amino acids. V was clipped by 1 base and J by 2 bases, with 12 bases between them. Germline loops: CDR1 SGHNT, CDR2 YYREEE (reference sequence). In nucleotides, the CDR3 is TGTGCCAGCAGCTTGACAGGGAGGAATCAAGAGACCCAGTACTTC. Translating gives CASSLTGRNQETQYF.

The V and J genes are TRBV5-1 and TRBJ1-1, with TRBD1 matching over 7 bases. There are 13 residues in the CDR3. The V gene end was trimmed by 4 bases and the J gene end by 3 bases; junction bases not matched to a gene: 3. The germline CDR1 and CDR2 sequences are SGHRS and YFSETQ. DNA of the CDR3: TGCGCCAGCAGCGGACAGGTGGACACTGAAGCTTTCTTT. Protein product: CASSGQVDTEAFF.